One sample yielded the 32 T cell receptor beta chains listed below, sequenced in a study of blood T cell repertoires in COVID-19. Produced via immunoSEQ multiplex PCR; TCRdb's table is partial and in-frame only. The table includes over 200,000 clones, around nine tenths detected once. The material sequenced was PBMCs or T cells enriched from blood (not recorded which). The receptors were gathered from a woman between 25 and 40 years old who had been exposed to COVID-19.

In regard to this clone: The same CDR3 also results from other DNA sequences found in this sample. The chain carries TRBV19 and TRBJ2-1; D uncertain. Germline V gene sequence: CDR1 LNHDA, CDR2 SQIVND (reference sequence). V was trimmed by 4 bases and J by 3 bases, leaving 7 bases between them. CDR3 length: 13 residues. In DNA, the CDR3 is TGTGCCAGTAGTAGCGGAAGCTACAATGAGCAGTTCTTC. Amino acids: CASSSGSYNEQFF.

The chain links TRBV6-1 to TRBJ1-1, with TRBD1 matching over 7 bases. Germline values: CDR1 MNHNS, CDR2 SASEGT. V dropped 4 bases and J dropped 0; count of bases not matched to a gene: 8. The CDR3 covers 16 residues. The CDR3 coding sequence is TGTGCCAGCAGTGTAAGGCCAGGGGGATTGAACACTGAAGCTTTCTTT. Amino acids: CASSVRPGGLNTEAFF.

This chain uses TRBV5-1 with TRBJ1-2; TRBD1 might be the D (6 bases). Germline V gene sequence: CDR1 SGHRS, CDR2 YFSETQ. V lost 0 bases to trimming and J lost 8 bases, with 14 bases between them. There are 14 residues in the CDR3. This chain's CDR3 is CASSLGGRGRGYTF. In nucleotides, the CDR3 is TGCGCCAGCAGCTTGGGGGGCAGGGGAAGAGGCTACACCTTC.

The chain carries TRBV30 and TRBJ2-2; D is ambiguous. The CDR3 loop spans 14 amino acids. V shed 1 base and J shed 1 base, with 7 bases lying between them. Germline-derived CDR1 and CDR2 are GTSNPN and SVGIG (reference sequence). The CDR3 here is CAWSENRNTGELFF. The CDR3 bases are TGTGCCTGGAGTGAAAACAGGAACACCGGGGAGCTGTTTTTT. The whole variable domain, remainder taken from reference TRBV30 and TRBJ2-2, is SQTIHQWPATLVQPVGSPLSLECTVEGTSNPNLYWYRQAAGRGLQLLFYSVGIGQISSEVPQNLSASRPQDRQFILSSKKLLLSDSGFYLCAWSENRNTGELFFGEGSRLTVL.

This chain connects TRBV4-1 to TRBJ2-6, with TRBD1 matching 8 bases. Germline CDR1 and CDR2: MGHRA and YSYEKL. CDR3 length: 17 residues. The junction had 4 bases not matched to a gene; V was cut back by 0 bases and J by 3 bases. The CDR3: CASSQDTGGSGANVLTF. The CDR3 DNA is TGCGCCAGCAGCCAAGACACAGGGGGTAGTGGGGCCAACGTCCTGACTTTC.

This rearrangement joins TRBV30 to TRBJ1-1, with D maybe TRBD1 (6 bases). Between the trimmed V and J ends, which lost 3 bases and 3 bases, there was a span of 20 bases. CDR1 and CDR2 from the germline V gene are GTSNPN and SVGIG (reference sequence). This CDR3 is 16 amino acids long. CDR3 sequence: CAWRAVDSLWYTEAFF. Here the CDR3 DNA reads TGTGCCTGGAGGGCGGTGGACAGTCTATGGTACACTGAAGCTTTCTTT.

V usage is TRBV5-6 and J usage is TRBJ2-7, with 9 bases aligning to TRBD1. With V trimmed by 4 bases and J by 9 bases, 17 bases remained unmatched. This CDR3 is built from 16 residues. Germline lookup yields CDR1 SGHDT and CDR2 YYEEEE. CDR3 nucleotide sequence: TGTGCCAGCAGCCTCTTAGTAGGGGACAGGGAAATAGTGCAGTACTTC. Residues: CASSLLVGDREIVQYF.

The CDR3 DNA follows: TGTGCCAGCAGCCAAGGGGCGACGGGAGGGCCTTTGGGGGAGCAGTACTTC. As protein: CASSQGATGGPLGEQYF. This chain connects TRBV3-1 (or the pseudogene TRBV3-2) to TRBJ2-7; 8 nucleotides agree with TRBD2. The CDR3 is 17 residues long. Germline CDR1 reads LGHDT; CDR2 reads YNNKEL (reference sequence). V dropped 1 base and J dropped 7; count of bases not matched to a gene: 15.

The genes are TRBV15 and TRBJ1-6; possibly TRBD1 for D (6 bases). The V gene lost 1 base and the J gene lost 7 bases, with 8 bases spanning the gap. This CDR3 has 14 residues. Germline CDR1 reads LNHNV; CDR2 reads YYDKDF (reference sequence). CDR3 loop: CATSRVQGNSPLHF. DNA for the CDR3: TGTGCCACCAGCAGAGTACAGGGCAATTCACCCCTCCACTTT. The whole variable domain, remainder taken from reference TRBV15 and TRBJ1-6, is DAMVIQNPRYQVTQFGKPVTLSCSQTLNHNVMYWYQQKSSQAPKLLFHYYDKDFNNEADTPDNFQSRRPNTSFCFLDIRSPGLGDTAMYLCATSRVQGNSPLHFGNGTRLTVT.

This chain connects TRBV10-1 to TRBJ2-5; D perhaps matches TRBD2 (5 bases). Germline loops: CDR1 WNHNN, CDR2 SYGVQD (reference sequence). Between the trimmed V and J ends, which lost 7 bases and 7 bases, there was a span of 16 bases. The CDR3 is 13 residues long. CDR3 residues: CASMEGGGGTQYF. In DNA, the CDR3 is TGCGCCAGCATGGAAGGTGGAGGAGGGACCCAGTACTTC.

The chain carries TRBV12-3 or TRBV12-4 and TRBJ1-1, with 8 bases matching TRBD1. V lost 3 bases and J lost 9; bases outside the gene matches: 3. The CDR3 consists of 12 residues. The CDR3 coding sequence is TGTGCCAGCAGTTTCCGGACAGGGAAAGCTTTCTTT. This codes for CASSFRTGKAFF.

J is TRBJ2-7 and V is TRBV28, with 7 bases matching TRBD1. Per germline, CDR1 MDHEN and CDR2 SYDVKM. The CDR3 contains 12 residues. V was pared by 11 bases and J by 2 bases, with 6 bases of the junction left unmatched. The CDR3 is CASLGQTYEQYF. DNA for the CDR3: TGTGCCTCCCTGGGACAGACCTACGAGCAGTACTTC.

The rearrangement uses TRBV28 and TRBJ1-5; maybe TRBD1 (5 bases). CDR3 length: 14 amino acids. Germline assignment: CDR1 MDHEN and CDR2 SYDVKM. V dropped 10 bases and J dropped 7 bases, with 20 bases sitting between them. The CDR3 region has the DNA TGTGCCATCGGAGGGGCCACGGTGGGACAGCCCCAGCATTTT. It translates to CAIGGATVGQPQHF.

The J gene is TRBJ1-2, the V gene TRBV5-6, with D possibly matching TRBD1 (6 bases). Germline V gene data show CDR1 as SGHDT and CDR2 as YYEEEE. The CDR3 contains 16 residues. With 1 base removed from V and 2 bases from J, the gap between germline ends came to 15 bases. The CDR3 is CASSLRQAIKNYGYTF. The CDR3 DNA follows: TGTGCCAGCAGCTTGAGACAGGCCATAAAGAACTATGGCTACACCTTC.

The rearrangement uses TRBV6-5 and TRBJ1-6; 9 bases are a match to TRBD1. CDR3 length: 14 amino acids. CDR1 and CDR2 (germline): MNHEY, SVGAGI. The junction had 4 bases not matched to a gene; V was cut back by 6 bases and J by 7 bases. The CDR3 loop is CASSGTGRNSPLHF. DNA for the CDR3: TGTGCCAGCAGCGGGACAGGGAGGAATTCACCCCTCCACTTT.

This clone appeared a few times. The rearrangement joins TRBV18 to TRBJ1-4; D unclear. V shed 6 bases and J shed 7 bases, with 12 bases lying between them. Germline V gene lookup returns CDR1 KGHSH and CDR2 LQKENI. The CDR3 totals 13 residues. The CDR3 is CASSLAGGEKLFF. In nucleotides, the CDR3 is TGTGCCAGCTCCCTCGCAGGAGGTGAAAAACTGTTTTTT.

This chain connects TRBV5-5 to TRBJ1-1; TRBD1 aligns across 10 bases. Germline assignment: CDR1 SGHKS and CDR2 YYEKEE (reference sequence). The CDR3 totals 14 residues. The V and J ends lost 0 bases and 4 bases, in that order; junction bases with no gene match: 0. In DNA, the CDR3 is TGTGCCAGCAGCTTGGGGACAGGGGGCACTGAAGCTTTCTTT. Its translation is CASSLGTGGTEAFF.

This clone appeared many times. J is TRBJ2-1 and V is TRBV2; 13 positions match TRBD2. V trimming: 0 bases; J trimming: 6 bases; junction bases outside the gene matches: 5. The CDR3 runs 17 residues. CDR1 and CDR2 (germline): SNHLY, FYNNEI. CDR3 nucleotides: TGTGCCAGCAGTGAAGCTTCGGGACTAGCGGGAAGCAATGAGCAGTTCTTC. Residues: CASSEASGLAGSNEQFF.

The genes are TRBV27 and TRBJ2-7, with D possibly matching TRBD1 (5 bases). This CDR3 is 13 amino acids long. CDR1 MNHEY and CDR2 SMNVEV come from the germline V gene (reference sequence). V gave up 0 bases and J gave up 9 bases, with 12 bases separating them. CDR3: CASSLSSGLGQYF. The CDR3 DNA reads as TGTGCCAGCAGTTTATCGTCAGGGTTGGGGCAGTACTTC.

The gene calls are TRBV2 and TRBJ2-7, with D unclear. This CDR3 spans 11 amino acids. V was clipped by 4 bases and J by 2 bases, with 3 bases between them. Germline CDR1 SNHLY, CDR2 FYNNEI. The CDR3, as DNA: TGTGCCAGCAGTGCCGCCTACGAGCAGTACTTC. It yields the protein CASSAAYEQYF.

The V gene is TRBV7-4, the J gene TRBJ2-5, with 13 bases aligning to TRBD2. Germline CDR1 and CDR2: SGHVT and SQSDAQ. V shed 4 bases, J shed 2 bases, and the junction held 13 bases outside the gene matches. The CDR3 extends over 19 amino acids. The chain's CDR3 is CASSSPLLTSGRAQETQYF. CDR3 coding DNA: TGTGCCAGCAGCTCCCCACTCCTAACTAGCGGGAGGGCTCAAGAGACCCAGTACTTC. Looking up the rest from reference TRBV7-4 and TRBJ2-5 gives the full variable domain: GAGVSQSPRYKVAKRGRDVALRCDSISGHVTLYWYRQTLGQGSEVLTYSQSDAQRDKSGRPSGRFSAERPERSVSTLKIQRTEQGDSAVYLCASSSPLLTSGRAQETQYFGPGTRLLVL.

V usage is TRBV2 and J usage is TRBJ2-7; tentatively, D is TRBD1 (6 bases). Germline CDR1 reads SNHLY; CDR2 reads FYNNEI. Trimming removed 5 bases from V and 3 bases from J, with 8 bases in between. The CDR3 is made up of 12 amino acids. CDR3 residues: CASSYRVYEQYF. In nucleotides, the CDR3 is TGTGCCAGCAGTTACAGGGTCTACGAGCAGTACTTC.

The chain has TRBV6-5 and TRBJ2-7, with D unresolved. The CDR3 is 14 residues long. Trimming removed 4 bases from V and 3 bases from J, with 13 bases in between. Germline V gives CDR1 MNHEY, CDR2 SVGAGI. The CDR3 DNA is TGTGCCAGCAGTTTTCGCGCATCAAACTACGAGCAGTACTTC. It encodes CASSFRASNYEQYF.

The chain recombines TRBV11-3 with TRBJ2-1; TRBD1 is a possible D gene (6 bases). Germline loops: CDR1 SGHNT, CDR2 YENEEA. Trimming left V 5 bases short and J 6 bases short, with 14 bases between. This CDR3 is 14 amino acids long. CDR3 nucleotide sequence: TGTGCCAGCAGCCCCCAGGACAGCGGCAATGAGCAGTTCTTC. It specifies CASSPQDSGNEQFF. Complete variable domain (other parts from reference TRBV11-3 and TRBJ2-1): EAGVVQSPRYKIIEKKQPVAFWCNPISGHNTLYWYLQNLGQGPELLIRYENEEAVDDSQLPKDRFSAERLKGVDSTLKIQPAELGDSAVYLCASSPQDSGNEQFFGPGTRLTVL.

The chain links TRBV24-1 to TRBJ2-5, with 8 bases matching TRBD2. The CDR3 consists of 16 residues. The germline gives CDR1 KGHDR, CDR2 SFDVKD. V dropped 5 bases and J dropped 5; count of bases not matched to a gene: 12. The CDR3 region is CATSVGGLAGWETQYF. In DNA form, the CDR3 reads TGTGCCACCAGTGTCGGGGGGCTAGCGGGTTGGGAGACCCAGTACTTC.

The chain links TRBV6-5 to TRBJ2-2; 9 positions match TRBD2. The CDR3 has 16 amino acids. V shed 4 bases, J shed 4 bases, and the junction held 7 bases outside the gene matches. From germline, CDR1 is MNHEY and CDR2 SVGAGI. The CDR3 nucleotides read TGTGCCAGCAGTTTTTCGGCGGGAGGGAGCACCGGGGAGCTGTTTTTT. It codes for CASSFSAGGSTGELFF.

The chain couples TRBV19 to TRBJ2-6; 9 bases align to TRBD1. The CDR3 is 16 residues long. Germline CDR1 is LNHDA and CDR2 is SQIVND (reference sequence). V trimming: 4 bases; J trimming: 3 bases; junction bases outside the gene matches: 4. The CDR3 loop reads CASSKNRGLGANVLTF. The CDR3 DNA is TGTGCCAGTAGTAAAAACAGGGGGCTTGGGGCCAACGTCCTGACTTTC.

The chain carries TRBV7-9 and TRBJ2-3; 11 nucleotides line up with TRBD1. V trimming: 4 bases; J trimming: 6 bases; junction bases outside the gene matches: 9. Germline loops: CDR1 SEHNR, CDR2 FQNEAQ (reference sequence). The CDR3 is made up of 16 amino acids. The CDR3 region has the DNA TGTGCCAGCAGCTCCCGAAAGGGACAGGGGGTGGATACGCAGTATTTT. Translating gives CASSSRKGQGVDTQYF.

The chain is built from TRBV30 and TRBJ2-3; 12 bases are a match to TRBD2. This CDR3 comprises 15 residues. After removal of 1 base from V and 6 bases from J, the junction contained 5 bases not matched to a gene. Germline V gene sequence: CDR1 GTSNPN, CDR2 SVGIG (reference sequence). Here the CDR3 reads CAWSGGTSGRDTQYF. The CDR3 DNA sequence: TGTGCCTGGAGTGGGGGAACTAGCGGGAGGGATACGCAGTATTTT.

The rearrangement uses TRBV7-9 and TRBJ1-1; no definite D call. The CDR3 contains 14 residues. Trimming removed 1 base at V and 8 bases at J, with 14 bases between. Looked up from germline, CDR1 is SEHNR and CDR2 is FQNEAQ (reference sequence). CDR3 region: CASSLDSLSREAFF. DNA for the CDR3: TGTGCCAGCAGCTTAGACAGCCTAAGTAGGGAAGCTTTCTTT.

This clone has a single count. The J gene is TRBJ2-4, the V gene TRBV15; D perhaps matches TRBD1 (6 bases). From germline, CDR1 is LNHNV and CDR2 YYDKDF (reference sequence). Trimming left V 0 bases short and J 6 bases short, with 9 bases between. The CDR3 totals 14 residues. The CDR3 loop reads CATSREGAGNIQYF. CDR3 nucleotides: TGTGCCACCAGCAGAGAGGGGGCAGGAAACATTCAGTACTTC.

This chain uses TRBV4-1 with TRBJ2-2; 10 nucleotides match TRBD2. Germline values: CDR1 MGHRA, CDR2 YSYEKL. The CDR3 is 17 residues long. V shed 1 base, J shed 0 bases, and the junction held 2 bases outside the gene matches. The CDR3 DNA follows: TGCGCCAGCAGCCAAGGGACTAGCGGAGCGAACACCGGGGAGCTGTTTTTT. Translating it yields CASSQGTSGANTGELFF.